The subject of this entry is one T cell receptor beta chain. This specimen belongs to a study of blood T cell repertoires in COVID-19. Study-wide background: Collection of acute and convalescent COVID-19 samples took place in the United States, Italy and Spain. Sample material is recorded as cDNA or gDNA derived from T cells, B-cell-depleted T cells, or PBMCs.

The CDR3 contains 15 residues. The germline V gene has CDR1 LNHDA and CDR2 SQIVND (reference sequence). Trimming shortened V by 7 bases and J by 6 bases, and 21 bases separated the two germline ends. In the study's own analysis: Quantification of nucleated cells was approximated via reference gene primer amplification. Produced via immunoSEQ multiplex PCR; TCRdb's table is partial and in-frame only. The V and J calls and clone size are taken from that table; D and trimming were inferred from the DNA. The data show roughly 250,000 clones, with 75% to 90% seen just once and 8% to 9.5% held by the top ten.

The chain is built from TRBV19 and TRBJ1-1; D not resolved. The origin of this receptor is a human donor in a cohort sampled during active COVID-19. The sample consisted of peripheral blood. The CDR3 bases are TGTGCCAGTACTATCCTGGCAGGTGGTTTCCCTGAAGCTTTCTTT. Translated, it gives CASTILAGGFPEAFF.